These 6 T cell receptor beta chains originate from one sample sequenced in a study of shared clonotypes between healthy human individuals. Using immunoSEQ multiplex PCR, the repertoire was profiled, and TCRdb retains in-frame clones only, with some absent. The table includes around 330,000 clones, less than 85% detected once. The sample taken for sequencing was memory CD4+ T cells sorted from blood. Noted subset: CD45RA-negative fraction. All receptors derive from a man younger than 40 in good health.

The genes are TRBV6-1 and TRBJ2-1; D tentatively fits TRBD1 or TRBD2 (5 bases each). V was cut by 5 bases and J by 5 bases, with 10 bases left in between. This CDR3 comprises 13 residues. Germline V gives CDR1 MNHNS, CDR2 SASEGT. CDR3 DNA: TGTGCCAGCAGTCGGGGCCCTGACAATGAGCAGTTCTTC. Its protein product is CASSRGPDNEQFF.

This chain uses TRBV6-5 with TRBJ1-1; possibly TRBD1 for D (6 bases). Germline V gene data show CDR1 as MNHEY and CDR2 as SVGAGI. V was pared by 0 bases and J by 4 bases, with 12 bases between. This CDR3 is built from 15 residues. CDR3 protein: CASSYSRGQGTEAFF. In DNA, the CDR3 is TGTGCCAGCAGTTACTCTCGGGGGCAGGGCACTGAAGCTTTCTTT.

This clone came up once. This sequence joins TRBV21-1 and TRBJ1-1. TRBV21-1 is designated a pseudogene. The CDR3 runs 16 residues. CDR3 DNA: TGTGCCAGCAGTTCGGACCTAGCTACACATCGCACTGAAGCTTTCTTT. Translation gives CASSSDLATHRTEAFF.

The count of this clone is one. The CDR3 here is CASRPPTGLRSYEQYF. The DNA for the CDR3 is TGTGCCAGCAGGCCCCCGACAGGGCTTCGATCCTACGAGCAGTACTTC. V usage is TRBV13 and J usage is TRBJ2-7; 7 positions match TRBD1. The CDR3 totals 16 residues. Germline V lookup: CDR1 PRHDT, CDR2 FYEKMQ (reference sequence). Losses at the gene ends were 6 bases for V and 1 base for J; bases not matched to a gene: 12.

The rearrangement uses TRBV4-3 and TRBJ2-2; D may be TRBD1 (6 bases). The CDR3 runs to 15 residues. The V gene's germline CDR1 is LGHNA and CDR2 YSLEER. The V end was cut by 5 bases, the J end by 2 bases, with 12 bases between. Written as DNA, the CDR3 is TGCGCCAGCAGCTTCAAGGGGGTAAACACCGGGGAGCTGTTTTTT. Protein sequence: CASSFKGVNTGELFF.

In nucleotides, the CDR3 is TGCGCCAGCAGCCAATCTAGAGGCGGGAGGCTCTCCTACAATGAGCAGTTCTTC. As protein: CASSQSRGGRLSYNEQFF. This chain uses TRBV4-1 with TRBJ2-1, with 8 bases matching TRBD2. V was clipped by 2 bases and J by 0 bases; unmatched bases: 9. The germline V gene encodes CDR1 MGHRA and CDR2 YSYEKL. This CDR3 region has 18 residues.